This record concerns one T cell receptor (beta chain) sequence. Its antigen is as yet unknown. The data were produced by immunoSEQ multiplex PCR, yet TCRdb's version contains in-frame clones alone and is incomplete. The data contain around 30,000 clones, approximately 77% of them singletons. This sample was included in a study of T cells in narcolepsy. Study overall: Healthy controls were enrolled alongside patients with narcolepsy type 1 or type 2. Points from the study as a whole: HCRT-specific and TRIB2-specific autoreactive clonotypes appeared among same-patient CSF and blood CD4+ clonotypes.

CDR3 length: 16 amino acids. Trimming left V 3 bases short and J 0 bases short, with 12 bases between. CDR1 is LNHDA, CDR2 SQIVND, per germline (reference sequence). Sample: memory (CD45RA-) CD4+ T cells from blood. This TCR came from a human donor in good health. The chain carries TRBV19 and TRBJ1-5; D remains unclear. The DNA of the CDR3 is TGTGCCAGTAGTATGGGGATAGGGTTTAGCAATCAGCCCCAGCATTTT. Protein: CASSMGIGFSNQPQHF.